The rows below give T cell receptor beta chains drawn from one sample of a study of T cells in localized non-small cell lung cancer. The data were produced by immunoSEQ multiplex PCR, yet TCRdb's version contains in-frame clones alone and is incomplete. The table has around 3,000 clones, approximately 34% seen once; the top ten hold over 15%. The material sequenced was lung tumor tissue, taken before any cancer treatment. Source of these receptors: a male donor aged 60 or older with stage I squamous cell lung carcinoma. The CDR3 runs from the conserved cysteine through the conserved F or W. A D gene is named only where the DNA matches it firmly. Rows may omit the clone size; those that give it use once, few, many or a size class.

clone_size	v_call	d_call	j_call	cdr3_aa	cdr3_nt
.	TRBV11-3	TRBD1	TRBJ1-5	CASSSLQFGQGNQPQHF	TGTGCCAGCAGCTCTCTCCAATTTGGACAGGGTAATCAGCCCCAGCATTTT
few	TRBV19	.	TRBJ1-5	CASSTHRDPNQPQHF	TGTGCCAGTAGTACACACCGGGACCCAAATCAGCCCCAGCATTTT
.	TRBV28	.	TRBJ1-5	CASSSGRQPQHF	TGTGCCAGCAGTTCAGGGAGGCAGCCCCAGCATTTT
few	TRBV6-1	.	TRBJ1-1	CASSEEAGWHTEAFF	TGTGCCAGCAGTGAAGAGGCAGGGTGGCACACTGAAGCTTTCTTT
.	TRBV28	.	TRBJ1-2	CASKGGQAPYGYTF	TGTGCCAGCAAGGGTGGGCAGGCTCCTTATGGCTACACCTTC
.	TRBV28	.	TRBJ1-3	CASSSQGPDGNTIYF	TGTGCCAGCAGTTCCCAGGGACCTGATGGAAACACCATATATTTT
.	TRBV30	.	TRBJ1-1	CAWSVSGGMAFF	TGTGCCTGGAGTGTAAGCGGGGGCATGGCTTTCTTT
few	TRBV30	.	TRBJ2-1	CAWSRDGSTYEQFF	TGTGCCTGGAGTCGCGACGGGAGCACCTATGAGCAGTTCTTC
medium-sized	TRBV11-3	TRBD1	TRBJ2-2	CASSLTGVSTGELFF	TGTGCCAGCAGCCTAACAGGGGTCTCCACCGGGGAGCTGTTTTTT
few	TRBV2	TRBD1	TRBJ1-1	CASSAGQRTEAFF	TGTGCCAGCAGCGCGGGACAGCGCACTGAAGCTTTCTTT
.	TRBV19	.	TRBJ1-5	CASSILNNQPQHF	TGTGCCAGTAGTATCTTAAACAATCAGCCCCAGCATTTT
.	TRBV29-1	TRBD2	TRBJ2-7	CSVALAGKRYEQYF	TGCAGCGTAGCACTAGCGGGAAAGAGGTACGAGCAGTACTTC
.	TRBV28	.	TRBJ2-7	CASSLTEGGYEQYF	TGTGCCAGCAGTTTAACAGAGGGCGGCTACGAGCAGTACTTC
medium-sized	TRBV11-3	TRBD1	TRBJ1-1	CASSLGQGDTEAFF	TGTGCCAGCAGCTTGGGACAGGGAGACACTGAAGCTTTCTTT
.	TRBV28	.	TRBJ1-1	CASILRARNTEAFF	TGTGCCAGCATCCTAAGGGCTAGGAACACTGAAGCTTTCTTT
.	TRBV19	TRBD2	TRBJ2-1	CASSIVAGTSGSPFF	TGTGCCAGTAGTATAGTCGCCGGGACTAGCGGGAGTCCGTTCTTC
.	TRBV10-3	TRBD1	TRBJ2-2	CAISEFAGGLVGELFF	TGTGCCATCAGTGAGTTCGCAGGGGGCTTGGTCGGGGAGCTGTTTTTT
.	TRBV15	TRBD1	TRBJ2-5	CATSREGTGGMTQYF	TGTGCCACCAGCAGAGAAGGGACAGGGGGAATGACCCAGTACTTC
.	TRBV28	TRBD1	TRBJ1-4	CASSPPGTGHEKLFF	TGTGCCAGCAGTCCCCCCGGGACAGGGCACGAAAAACTGTTTTTT
.	TRBV15	.	TRBJ2-6	CATSRGGEGNVLTF	TGTGCCACCAGCAGAGGGGGCGAGGGCAACGTCCTGACTTTC